This T cell receptor (beta chain) derives from a study of blood T cell repertoires in COVID-19. Study background: Sources were T cells, B-cell-depleted T cells, or PBMCs; the material itself was cDNA or gDNA.

This CDR3 contains 15 residues. Germline values: CDR1 MGHRA, CDR2 YSYEKL. The germline V and J ends were trimmed by 0 bases and 2 bases, with 5 bases remaining between them. Under the authors' procedure: Reference gene primer amplification gave nucleated cell count estimates. Data came from immunoSEQ multiplex PCR; TCRdb stores just in-frame clones and leaves some out. D and trimming come from the DNA, and the V and J calls and clone size come from that table. Of fewer than 75,000 clones listed, under 85% are singletons. This clonotype originated in a man aged 55-75 years with acute or convalescent COVID-19. Material for sequencing was peripheral blood. The V call is TRBV4-1, the J call TRBJ2-6; D remains ambiguous. The CDR3 loop reads CASSQDYPGANVLTF. The CDR3 region has the DNA TGCGCCAGCAGCCAAGACTACCCTGGGGCCAACGTCCTGACTTTC.